This entry describes one TCR beta chain. Its target is unknown. This specimen comes from a study of T cells after yellow fever vaccination. Overall study results and limits: Clones from primary vaccination mostly reappeared after the booster (around 96% CD4, 88% CD8). Abundant clonotypes from the bulk population could get into FACS-sorted repertoires as contaminants. A small proportion of clonotypes was detected in both the CD4 and CD8 compartments.

TCRdb ran MiXCR on the 5' RACE reads and lists one entry per CDR3 protein. The sample includes tens of thousands of distinct CDR3 sequences, around 7.8% of them seen just once. CDR1 and CDR2 from the germline V gene are MNHEY and SVGAGI. V trimming: 0 bases; J trimming: 6 bases; junction bases outside the gene matches: 9. The CDR3 length is 17 residues. The material was CD8+ T cells sorted from PBMCs, obtained 10 days after the first yellow fever vaccination. The sequence derives from a man in his late teens or twenties who received the YFV17D yellow fever vaccine. The chain is built from TRBV6-5 and TRBJ2-7, with 12 nucleotides matching TRBD1. The CDR3 DNA is TGTGCCAGCAGTTACTCGGGACAGGGGGCTTCGGGACGCGAGCAGTACTTC. Translating it yields CASSYSGQGASGREQYF.